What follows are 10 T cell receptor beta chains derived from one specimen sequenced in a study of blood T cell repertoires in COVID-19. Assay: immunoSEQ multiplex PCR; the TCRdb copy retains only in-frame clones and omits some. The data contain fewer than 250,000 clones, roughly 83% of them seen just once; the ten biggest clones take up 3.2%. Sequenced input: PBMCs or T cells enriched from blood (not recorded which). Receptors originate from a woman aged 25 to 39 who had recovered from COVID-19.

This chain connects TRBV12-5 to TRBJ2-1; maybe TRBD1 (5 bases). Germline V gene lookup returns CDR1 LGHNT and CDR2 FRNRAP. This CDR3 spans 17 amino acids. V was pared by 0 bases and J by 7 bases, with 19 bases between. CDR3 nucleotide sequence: TGTGCTAGTGGTTTGGTATTGGGGCAGTCTGGCGATAATGAGCAGTTCTTC. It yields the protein CASGLVLGQSGDNEQFF.

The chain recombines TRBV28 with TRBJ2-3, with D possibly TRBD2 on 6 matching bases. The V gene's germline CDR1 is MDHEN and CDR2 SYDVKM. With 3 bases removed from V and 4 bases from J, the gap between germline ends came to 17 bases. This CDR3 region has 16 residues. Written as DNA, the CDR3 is TGTGCCAGCAGTTTCCCACGGCAGGGAGGATCAGATACGCAGTATTTT. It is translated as CASSFPRQGGSDTQYF.

CDR3 coding DNA: TGTGCCAGCTCACCCTTTTCGGCAGACTTGAACACTGAAGCTTTCTTT. Its protein product is CASSPFSADLNTEAFF. The genes are TRBV18 and TRBJ1-1; D not certain. The V and J ends lost 3 bases and 0 bases respectively, with 14 bases between them. Germline CDR1 reads KGHSH; CDR2 reads LQKENI. The CDR3 loop spans 16 amino acids.

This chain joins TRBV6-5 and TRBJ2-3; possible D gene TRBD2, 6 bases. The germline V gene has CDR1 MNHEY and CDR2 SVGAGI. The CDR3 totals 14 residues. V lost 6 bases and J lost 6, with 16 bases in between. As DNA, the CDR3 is TGTGCCAGCAGCGAGAGGGCCCGGGGGGATACGCAGTATTTT. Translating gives CASSERARGDTQYF.

The CDR3 DNA reads as TGTGCCAGCAGCTTAGGAGCGGGCTTCACTGAAGCTTTCTTT. It yields the protein CASSLGAGFTEAFF. The chain recombines TRBV11-2 with TRBJ1-1; D gene uncertain. This CDR3 is 14 amino acids long. V was shortened by 1 base and J by 4 bases, with 10 bases between the two germline ends. Germline CDR1 and CDR2: SGHAT and FQNNGV.

The CDR3 here is CAGVDRGDTGELFF. The CDR3 DNA reads TGTGCCGGGGTAGACAGGGGGGATACCGGGGAGCTGTTTTTT. This chain joins TRBV2 and TRBJ2-2; TRBD1 matches at 9 bases. The germline V gene encodes CDR1 SNHLY and CDR2 FYNNEI. The V gene end was trimmed by 11 bases and the J gene end by 5 bases; junction bases not matched to a gene: 9. CDR3 length: 14 amino acids.

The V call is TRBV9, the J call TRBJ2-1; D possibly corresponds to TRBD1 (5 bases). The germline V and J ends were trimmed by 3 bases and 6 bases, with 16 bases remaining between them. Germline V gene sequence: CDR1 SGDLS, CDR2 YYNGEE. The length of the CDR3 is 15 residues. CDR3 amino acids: CASSDAVGPSNEQFF. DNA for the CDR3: TGTGCCAGCAGCGACGCGGTGGGGCCAAGCAATGAGCAGTTCTTC.

The CDR3 loop reads CASRGGQGPSTYGYTF. CDR3 sequence (DNA): TGTGCCAGTAGGGGGGGACAGGGCCCCTCGACTTATGGCTACACCTTC. The V and J genes are TRBV19 and TRBJ1-2; 9 bases are a match to TRBD1. In germline, CDR1 is LNHDA, CDR2 SQIVND (reference sequence). V dropped 6 bases and J dropped 5; count of bases not matched to a gene: 13. The length of the CDR3 is 16 residues.

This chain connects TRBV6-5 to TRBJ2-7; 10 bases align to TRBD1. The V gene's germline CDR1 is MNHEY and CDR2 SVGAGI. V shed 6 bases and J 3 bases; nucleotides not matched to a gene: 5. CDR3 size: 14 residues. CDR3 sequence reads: CASRGTGAFYEQYF. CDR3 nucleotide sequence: TGTGCCAGCAGAGGGACAGGGGCTTTCTACGAGCAGTACTTC.

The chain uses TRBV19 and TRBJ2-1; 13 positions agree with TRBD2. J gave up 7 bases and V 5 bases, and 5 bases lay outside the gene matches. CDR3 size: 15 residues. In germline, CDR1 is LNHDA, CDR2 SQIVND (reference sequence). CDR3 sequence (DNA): TGTGCCAGTAGTTGGACTAGCGGGAGAATAAATGAGCAGTTCTTC. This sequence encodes CASSWTSGRINEQFF. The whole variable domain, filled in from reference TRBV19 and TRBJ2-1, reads DGGITQSPKYLFRKEGQNVTLSCEQNLNHDAMYWYRQDPGQGLRLIYYSQIVNDFQKGDIAEGYSVSREKKESFPLTVTSAQKNPTAFYLCASSWTSGRINEQFFGPGTRLTVL.